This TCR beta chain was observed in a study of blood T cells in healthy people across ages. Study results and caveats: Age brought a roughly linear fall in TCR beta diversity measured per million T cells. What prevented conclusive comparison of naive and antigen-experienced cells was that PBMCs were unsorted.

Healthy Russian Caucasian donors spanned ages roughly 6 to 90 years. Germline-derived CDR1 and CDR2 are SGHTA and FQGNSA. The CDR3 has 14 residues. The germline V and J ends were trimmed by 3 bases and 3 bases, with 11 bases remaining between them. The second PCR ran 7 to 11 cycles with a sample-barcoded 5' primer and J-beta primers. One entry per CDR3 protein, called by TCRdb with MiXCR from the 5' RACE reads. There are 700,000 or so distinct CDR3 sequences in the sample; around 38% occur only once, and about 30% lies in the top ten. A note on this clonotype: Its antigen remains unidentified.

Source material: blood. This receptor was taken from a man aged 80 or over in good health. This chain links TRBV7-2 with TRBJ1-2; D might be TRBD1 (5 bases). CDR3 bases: TGTGCCAGCAGCTTGGCAGGGTGGGACTATGGCTACACCTTC. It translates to CASSLAGWDYGYTF.